These 24 T cell receptor beta chains originate from one sample sequenced in a study of CD8+CD57+ T cells in acquired aplastic anemia. The template used for profiling TCR beta VDJ and CDR3 was genomic DNA. TCRdb re-analysed the reads in MiXCR, keeping a single row per CDR3 protein. The sample lists some 130,000 distinct CDR3 sequences; 48% were seen once. The sample taken for sequencing was sorted CD4+, CD8+, or CD8+CD57+ T cells (not recorded which) from PBMCs. All receptors derive from a human donor in good health, serving as a control.

This clonotype has a count of ten or more. This chain joins TRBV5-1 and TRBJ2-1; TRBD2 matches 14 bases. This CDR3 comprises 17 residues. V gave up 7 bases and J gave up 7 bases; unmatched junction bases: 13. Looked up from germline, CDR1 is SGHRS and CDR2 is YFSETQ. The CDR3 sequence: CASSPGLAGAGENEQFF. CDR3 DNA sequence: TGCGCCAGCTCCCCGGGACTAGCGGGGGCGGGGGAGAATGAGCAGTTCTTC.

V is TRBV11-1 and J is TRBJ2-3; TRBD2 matches 9 bases. Germline loops: CDR1 SGHAT, CDR2 FQDESV (reference sequence). The CDR3 consists of 17 residues. The J segment lost 2 bases and the V segment lost 1 base, leaving 7 bases of the junction unmatched. The CDR3 loop reads CASSLEGSGGLTDTQYF. The DNA of the CDR3 is TGTGCCAGCAGCTTAGAGGGTAGCGGGGGACTCACAGATACGCAGTATTTT. The full variable domain, with the rest looked up from reference TRBV11-1 and TRBJ2-3, is EAEVAQSPRYKITEKSQAVAFWCDPISGHATLYWYRQILGQGPELLVQFQDESVVDDSQLPKDRFSAERLKGVDSTLKIQPAELGDSAMYLCASSLEGSGGLTDTQYFGPGTRLTVL.

The sample holds many counts of this clonotype. The J gene is TRBJ2-5, the V gene TRBV12-3 or TRBV12-4; possibly TRBD1 for D (7 bases). The V and J ends lost 4 bases and 4 bases respectively, with 19 bases between them. The length of the CDR3 is 16 residues. CDR3 loop: CASSWRGHGSGETQYF. CDR3 nucleotides: TGTGCCAGCAGTTGGAGGGGGCACGGTTCGGGAGAGACCCAGTACTTC.

This clonotype was found many times. The chain recombines TRBV30 with TRBJ2-7; D not certain. CDR1 and CDR2 (germline): GTSNPN, SVGIG (reference sequence). V was shortened by 3 bases and J by 4 bases, with 7 bases between the two germline ends. The CDR3 has 11 amino acids. CDR3 region: CAWRVRYEQYF. The CDR3 DNA sequence: TGTGCCTGGAGAGTGCGATACGAGCAGTACTTC.

This clonotype was counted at least ten times. V and J are TRBV4-3 and TRBJ2-5; D possibly matches TRBD1 or TRBD2 (5 bases each). The CDR3 covers 16 residues. Trimming took 0 bases from V and 4 from J, leaving 15 bases between them. Germline assignment: CDR1 LGHNA and CDR2 YSLEER. The chain's CDR3 is CASSQDLANGGETQYF. For the CDR3, the DNA is TGCGCCAGCAGCCAAGATTTAGCCAATGGGGGAGAGACCCAGTACTTC.

In this sample, this clonotype turned up a few times. The rearrangement links TRBV13 to TRBJ1-2; TRBD1 agrees at 9 bases. With V trimmed by 4 bases and J by 3 bases, 3 bases remained unmatched. The CDR3 is 14 amino acids. Germline values: CDR1 PRHDT, CDR2 FYEKMQ (reference sequence). CDR3 nucleotides: TGTGCCAGCAGCTCACAGGGGGCGGACTATGGCTACACCTTC. Encoded protein: CASSSQGADYGYTF.

The V gene is TRBV5-5, the J gene TRBJ1-1; D not resolved. The germline CDR1 and CDR2 sequences are SGHKS and YYEKEE (reference sequence). V gave up 0 bases and J gave up 0 bases, with 12 bases separating them. CDR3 length: 16 residues. CDR3 DNA: TGTGCCAGCAGCTTGGGCGGAAGCCTCGTGAACACTGAAGCTTTCTTT. It codes for CASSLGGSLVNTEAFF.

The chain joins TRBV20-1 to TRBJ2-3; possible D gene TRBD2, 5 bases. Trimming shortened V by 6 bases and J by 6 bases, and 22 bases separated the two germline ends. The germline CDR1 and CDR2 sequences are DFQATT and SNEGSKA (reference sequence). CDR3 size: 15 residues. CDR3 in amino acids: CSAARTRSRLDTQYF. Here the CDR3 DNA reads TGCAGTGCAGCCCGTACTAGATCTCGCTTGGATACGCAGTATTTT.

This chain joins TRBV2 and TRBJ2-1; no clear D. Germline loops: CDR1 SNHLY, CDR2 FYNNEI. The ends were cut back, 5 bases at V and 5 bases at J, with 7 bases in the middle. The CDR3 extends over 12 amino acids. The chain's CDR3 is CASSNGHNEQFF. DNA for the CDR3: TGTGCCAGCAGTAACGGCCACAATGAGCAGTTCTTC.

This clonotype was counted at least ten times. The DNA of the CDR3 is TGTGCCAGCTCACCACAGGGATGGGAGACCCAGTACTTC. This gives the protein CASSPQGWETQYF. The genes are TRBV18 and TRBJ2-5, with unresolved D. The length of the CDR3 is 13 residues. V was shortened by 1 base and J by 5 bases, with 8 bases between the two germline ends. From germline, CDR1 is KGHSH and CDR2 LQKENI.

This clonotype was counted many times. The V and J genes are TRBV5-4 and TRBJ2-7, with 7 bases aligning to TRBD2. J was trimmed by 3 bases and V by 2 bases; bases with no gene match: 5. The germline gives CDR1 SGHNT, CDR2 YYREEE (reference sequence). The CDR3 sequence is 14 residues long. As DNA, the CDR3 is TGTGCCAGCAGCTTCGGGACTAAAAGCTACGAGCAGTACTTC. The encoded protein is CASSFGTKSYEQYF.

This clonotype was seen a few times. A much bigger clone sits one base away, suggesting this may be a read error. In this CDR3 the conserved last residue, phenylalanine or tryptophan, is missing, so a read error is likely. The chain links TRBV7-3 to TRBJ2-7; 8 bases match TRBD1. V lost 4 bases, J lost 6 bases, and 5 bases stayed unmatched. Germline loops: CDR1 SGHTA, CDR2 FQGTGA. The length of the CDR3 is 13 residues. The CDR3 protein is CASSYRDRSEQYL. Here the CDR3 DNA reads TGTGCCAGCAGCTACCGGGACAGGAGCGAGCAGTACCTC.

The chain carries TRBV7-9 and TRBJ2-1, with D perhaps matching TRBD1 (5 bases). CDR1 and CDR2 from the germline V gene are SEHNR and FQNEAQ (reference sequence). V dropped 7 bases and J dropped 9 bases, with 13 bases sitting between them. The CDR3 consists of 12 residues. The CDR3 protein is CASIAGSGEQFF. CDR3 nucleotide sequence: TGTGCCAGCATAGCAGGGTCGGGTGAGCAGTTCTTC.

V usage is TRBV7-2 and J usage is TRBJ1-2; a weak D match, TRBD1 (5 bases). Germline CDR1 is SGHTA and CDR2 is FQGNSA. Trimming left V 4 bases short and J 7 bases short, with 10 bases between. The CDR3 covers 12 residues. This CDR3 reads CASSSQGFGYTF. CDR3 in DNA: TGTGCCAGCAGCTCCCAGGGCTTTGGCTACACCTTC.

This clonotype was counted between two and nine times. This chain links TRBV20-1 with TRBJ2-7; tentative D call: TRBD1 (6 bases). Germline V gene sequence: CDR1 DFQATT, CDR2 SNEGSKA (reference sequence). V was cut by 5 bases and J by 5 bases, with 13 bases left in between. CDR3 length: 12 residues. This CDR3 is CSALGQPHEQYF. In DNA, the CDR3 is TGCAGTGCTTTAGGACAGCCGCACGAGCAGTACTTC.

The chain has TRBV19 and TRBJ2-5; D gene unclear. Trimming removed 3 bases at V and 2 bases at J, with 7 bases between. The CDR3 is made up of 13 amino acids. Per the germline V gene, CDR1 is LNHDA and CDR2 is SQIVND (reference sequence). DNA of the CDR3: TGTGCCAGTAGTATGGAACAGCAAGAGACCCAGTACTTC. This sequence encodes CASSMEQQETQYF.

This sequence joins TRBV29-1 and TRBJ1-1; possibly TRBD1 for D (6 bases). V gave up 7 bases and J gave up 7 bases, with 13 bases separating them. Germline V CDR1 and CDR2: SQVTM, ANQGSEA. CDR3 length equals 11 residues. The CDR3 DNA sequence: TGCAGCGCCAGGGGCGGGCATGAAGCTTTCTTT. Encoded protein: CSARGGHEAFF.

The V gene is TRBV19, the J gene TRBJ2-7; D not resolved. V lost 6 bases to trimming and J lost 7 bases, with 16 bases between them. The germline V gene has CDR1 LNHDA and CDR2 SQIVND (reference sequence). The CDR3 runs 13 residues. The CDR3 here is CASSTGQISEQYF. CDR3 sequence (DNA): TGTGCCAGTAGCACCGGCCAGATTTCGGAGCAGTACTTC.

The V call is TRBV14, the J call TRBJ2-7, with D possibly matching TRBD1 (6 bases). The length of the CDR3 is 14 residues. The ends were cut back, 4 bases at V and 0 bases at J, with 10 bases in the middle. The germline CDR1 and CDR2 sequences are SGHDN and FVKESK. Here the CDR3 reads CASSRRDNSYEQYF. In DNA, the CDR3 is TGTGCCAGCAGCCGACGGGACAACTCCTACGAGCAGTACTTC.

The chain employs TRBV25-1 and TRBJ2-1; possibly TRBD1 or TRBD2 for D (5 bases each). CDR1 and CDR2 (germline): MGHDK, SYGVNS. The CDR3 extends over 15 amino acids. The V gene lost 5 bases and the J gene lost 5 bases, with 16 bases spanning the gap. This CDR3 is CASSPPGAGNNEQFF. The CDR3 bases are TGTGCCAGCAGTCCCCCCGGGGCAGGGAACAATGAGCAGTTCTTC.

This clonotype has at least ten counts. A much larger clone lies one base from this, so it may be a read error. J is TRBJ1-6 and V is TRBV12-3 or TRBV12-4; TRBD1 matches at 7 bases. The junction had 9 bases not matched to a gene; V was cut back by 6 bases and J by 7 bases. The CDR3 contains 15 residues. The CDR3 spells CASSSGTVQNSPLHF. CDR3 DNA: TGTGCCAGCAGCAGTGGGACAGTTCAAAATTCACCCCTCCACTTT.

This clonotype has a count of ten or more. The DNA of the CDR3 is TGCAGCGTTGGGACACCCCAGAACACCGGGGAGCTGTTTTTT. This gives the protein CSVGTPQNTGELFF. The J gene is TRBJ2-2, the V gene TRBV29-1, with a weak D call TRBD1 (5 bases). Germline lookup yields CDR1 SQVTM and CDR2 ANQGSEA. This CDR3 is built from 14 residues. The V end was cut by 4 bases, the J end by 1 base, with 10 bases between.

V and J are TRBV24-1 and TRBJ2-1, with 8 bases identical to TRBD1. CDR1 and CDR2 (germline): KGHDR, SFDVKD. With 7 bases clipped from V and 5 bases from J, the junction kept 3 bases outside the gene matches. The CDR3 length is 13 residues. The CDR3 sequence: CATRGQADNEQFF. The CDR3, as DNA: TGTGCCACCAGGGGACAGGCTGACAATGAGCAGTTCTTC.

This clonotype appeared many times. Without the conserved terminal phenylalanine or tryptophan, this CDR3 likely stems from a read error. This sequence joins TRBV9 and TRBJ2-4; D unclear. CDR1 SGDLS and CDR2 YYNGEE come from the germline V gene. CDR3 length equals 11 residues. V lost 0 bases and J 7 bases, leaving 2 bases between the germline ends. The CDR3 coding sequence is TGTGCCAGCAGCGTAGACAACATTCAGTACCTC. This gives the protein CASSVDNIQYL.